This T cell receptor (beta chain) was captured in a study of identical twins. A universal primer binding site was introduced by template switching. The final cDNA contained unique molecular identifiers. TCRdb reprocessed the 5' RACE reads via MiXCR and lists one record per CDR3 protein. Counted here are roughly 690,000 distinct CDR3 sequences, approximately 21% occurring once; the ten biggest clones make up roughly 4%. About this clonotype: Its antigen is unidentified.

CDR1 SGHRS and CDR2 YFSETQ come from the germline V gene. V was clipped by 4 bases and J by 4 bases; unmatched bases: 11. The CDR3 length is 16 residues. General observations from the study: Within beta out-of-frame sequences, the excess sharing observed between twins was weaker.

In addition, the sample was reused for a study of T cells expressing NK-cell markers. From that paper: Each TCR beta repertoire originated in sorted T cells that were CD3+CD56+NKG2C+, CD3+CD56+NKG2C- or CD3+CD56-NKG2C+.

Sequencing was performed on PBMCs. This sequence was found in a woman aged 18-29 years in good health. V gene TRBV5-1 combines with J gene TRBJ2-5; 9 bases line up with TRBD2. The chain's CDR3 is CASSQRTSDLLETQYF. CDR3 DNA sequence: TGCGCCAGCAGCCAGAGGACTAGCGACTTATTAGAGACCCAGTACTTC.